Listed below are T cell receptor beta chains from one sample, sequenced in a study of cytomegalovirus exposure and HLA in healthy donors. Sequencing used immunoSEQ multiplex PCR; TCRdb keeps in-frame clones, though not all of them. The repertoire holds roughly 160,000 clones, with 80% to 90% as singletons. Sequenced material: PBMCs. All receptors derive from a male donor in good health and CMV-seronegative. CDR3s include the opening cysteine and the closing phenylalanine or tryptophan. D genes are given only for firm matches. Rows give clone size only sometimes, using once, few, many, or a class for an expanded clone.

J gene	D gene	V gene	clone size	CDR3 protein	CDR3 DNA
TRBJ2-3	TRBD2	TRBV7-7	.	CASSFREGTDTQYF	TGTGCCAGCAGCTTTCGGGAGGGGACAGATACGCAGTATTTT
TRBJ2-3	TRBD1	TRBV25-1	.	CASSVRTGDTQYF	TGTGCCAGCAGTGTCCGGACAGGAGATACGCAGTATTTT
TRBJ2-5	TRBD1	TRBV5-5	few	CASSSYGQATTQYF	TGTGCCAGCAGCTCCTACGGACAGGCCACGACCCAGTACTTC
TRBJ1-4	.	TRBV6-5	few	CASSPRRVKSEKLFF	TGTGCCAGCAGCCCCCGCCGGGTGAAATCCGAAAAACTGTTTTTT
TRBJ1-2	.	TRBV6-1	.	CASRPPGRQNYGYTF	TGTGCCAGCAGACCTCCGGGGAGGCAGAACTATGGCTACACCTTC
TRBJ1-2	.	TRBV29-1	.	CSVEGANSDRHYGYTF	TGCAGCGTTGAAGGCGCCAATTCCGACAGACACTATGGCTACACCTTC
TRBJ1-6	.	TRBV27	.	CASGPPAGRGSPLHF	TGTGCCAGCGGGCCCCCCGCAGGGAGGGGTTCACCCCTCCACTTT
TRBJ1-2	.	TRBV25-1	.	CASSDHDSRTNYGYTF	TGTGCCAGCAGTGACCACGACAGCCGAACTAACTATGGCTACACCTTC
TRBJ2-7	TRBD2	TRBV5-6	.	CASSQGLAGAGTYEQYF	TGTGCCAGCAGCCAGGGACTAGCGGGAGCAGGGACCTACGAGCAGTACTTC
TRBJ2-4	TRBD1	TRBV5-8	.	CASSLRTGPRGIQYF	TGTGCCAGCAGCTTAAGGACAGGGCCGAGGGGCATTCAGTACTTC
TRBJ2-1	TRBD2	TRBV15	.	CATTSASYNEQFF	TGTGCCACTACTAGCGCATCATACAATGAGCAGTTCTTC
TRBJ2-1	TRBD2	TRBV4-2	.	CASRRRGGGNEQFF	TGTGCCAGCCGGAGGCGGGGGGGCGGCAATGAGCAGTTCTTC
TRBJ2-1	.	TRBV30	.	CAWSFQGMSYNEQFF	TGTGCCTGGAGCTTCCAGGGGATGTCCTACAATGAGCAGTTCTTC
TRBJ2-3	TRBD2	TRBV28	.	CASSRGTSGRANTQYF	TGTGCCAGCAGCCGCGGGACTAGCGGGAGGGCAAATACGCAGTATTTT
TRBJ2-5	TRBD1	TRBV5-4	.	CASSLRTGGKTQYF	TGTGCCAGCAGCCTGAGGACAGGGGGAAAGACCCAGTACTTC
TRBJ2-5	TRBD2	TRBV18	.	CASSPGSGRTQETQYF	TGTGCCAGCTCACCTGGTAGCGGGAGGACCCAAGAGACCCAGTACTTC
TRBJ2-7	TRBD2	TRBV6-5	few	CASSYATSGRSYEQYF	TGTGCCAGCAGTTACGCGACTAGCGGGAGATCCTACGAGCAGTACTTC
TRBJ1-2	.	TRBV7-3	.	CASSSWPGVTGYTF	TGTGCCAGCAGCTCCTGGCCGGGGGTTACTGGCTACACCTTC
TRBJ2-3	TRBD2	TRBV9	.	CASSLGLVGGTDTQYF	TGTGCCAGCAGCCTGGGACTAGTGGGGGGCACAGATACGCAGTATTTT
TRBJ2-7	TRBD2	TRBV7-8	.	CASSLGEGNYEQYF	TGTGCCAGCAGCTTAGGGGAGGGAAACTACGAGCAGTACTTC
TRBJ2-3	TRBD2	TRBV29-1	once	CSAVAGISTDTQYF	TGCAGCGCGGTAGCGGGCATTAGCACAGATACGCAGTATTTT
TRBJ1-5	.	TRBV5-1	.	CASSLGDREDQPQHF	TGCGCCAGCAGCTTGGGTGATAGGGAGGATCAGCCCCAGCATTTT
TRBJ2-1	TRBD2	TRBV5-1	.	CASSHGLAGVNEQFF	TGCGCCAGCAGCCACGGACTAGCGGGGGTCAATGAGCAGTTCTTC
TRBJ2-7	.	TRBV27	.	CASSFIGGINEQYF	TGTGCCAGCAGTTTTATCGGGGGAATTAACGAGCAGTACTTC
TRBJ2-3	TRBD2	TRBV7-2	.	CASSLEGLAADTQYF	TGTGCCAGCAGCTTGGAGGGACTAGCAGCAGATACGCAGTATTTT
TRBJ2-7	.	TRBV7-9	.	CASSLILTGGFYEQYF	TGTGCCAGCAGCTTAATTTTGACAGGAGGATTCTACGAGCAGTACTTC
TRBJ2-5	TRBD2	TRBV7-7	.	CASSKGTSGGPGETQYF	TGTGCCAGCAGCAAAGGGACTAGCGGGGGGCCAGGGGAGACCCAGTACTTC
TRBJ2-7	TRBD2	TRBV4-1	.	CASSQDPAASGGAYEQYF	TGCGCCAGCAGCCAAGACCCGGCGGCTAGCGGGGGGGCCTACGAGCAGTACTTC
TRBJ2-1	TRBD2	TRBV5-1	.	CASSPGTSGSNEQFF	TGCGCCAGCAGCCCCGGGACTAGCGGGAGTAATGAGCAGTTCTTC
TRBJ2-7	.	TRBV19	few	CASSIVPGTYEQYF	TGTGCCAGTAGTATAGTACCGGGAACCTACGAGCAGTACTTC
TRBJ2-2	TRBD2	TRBV4-1	.	CASSQEVLAGGGTGELFF	TGCGCCAGCAGCCAAGAAGTTTTGGCGGGGGGAGGTACCGGGGAGCTGTTTTTT
TRBJ2-2	TRBD2	TRBV6-1	.	CASSEWARLPRLASDGELFF	TGTGCCAGCAGTGAATGGGCCAGATTACCAAGACTAGCTTCGGACGGGGAGCTGTTTTTT
TRBJ1-2	.	TRBV9	few	CASSVAAQGRGDGYTF	TGTGCCAGCAGCGTAGCGGCTCAGGGCAGGGGCGATGGCTACACCTTC
TRBJ1-1	.	TRBV5-1	few	CASSAGIQAFF	TGCGCCAGCAGCGCCGGGATCCAAGCTTTCTTT
TRBJ2-2	TRBD2	TRBV7-6	.	CASSLAPGGGNTGELFF	TGTGCCAGCAGCTTAGCTCCGGGAGGGGGTAACACCGGGGAGCTGTTTTTT
TRBJ1-1	.	TRBV6-6	few	CASREQGMNTEAFF	TGTGCCAGCAGGGAACAGGGCATGAACACTGAAGCTTTCTTT
TRBJ1-5	TRBD1	TRBV18	.	CASSPQRTGGNQPQHF	TGTGCCAGCTCACCCCAAAGGACAGGGGGCAATCAGCCCCAGCATTTT